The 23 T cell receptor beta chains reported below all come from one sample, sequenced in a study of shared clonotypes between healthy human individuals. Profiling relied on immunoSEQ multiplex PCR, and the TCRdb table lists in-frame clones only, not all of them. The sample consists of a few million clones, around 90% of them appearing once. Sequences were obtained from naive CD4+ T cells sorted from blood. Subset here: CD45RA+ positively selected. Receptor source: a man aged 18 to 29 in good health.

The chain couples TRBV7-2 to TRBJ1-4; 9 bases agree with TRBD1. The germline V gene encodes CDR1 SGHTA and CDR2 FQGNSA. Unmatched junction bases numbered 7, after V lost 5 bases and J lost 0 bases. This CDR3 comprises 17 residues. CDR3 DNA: TGTGCCAGCAGCCGGACAGGGGATGTTGCAACTAATGAAAAACTGTTTTTT. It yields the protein CASSRTGDVATNEKLFF.

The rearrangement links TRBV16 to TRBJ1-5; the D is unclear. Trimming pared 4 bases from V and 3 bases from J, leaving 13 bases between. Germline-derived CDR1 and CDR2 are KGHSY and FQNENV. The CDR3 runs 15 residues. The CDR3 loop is CASSPGRGHNQPQHF. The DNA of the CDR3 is TGTGCCAGCAGCCCCGGACGCGGTCACAATCAGCCCCAGCATTTT. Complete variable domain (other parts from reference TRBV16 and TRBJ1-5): GEEVAQTPKHLVRGEGQKAKLYCAPIKGHSYVFWYQQVLKNEFKFLISFQNENVFDETGMPKERFSAKCLPNSPCSLEIQATKLEDSAVYFCASSPGRGHNQPQHFGDGTRLSIL.

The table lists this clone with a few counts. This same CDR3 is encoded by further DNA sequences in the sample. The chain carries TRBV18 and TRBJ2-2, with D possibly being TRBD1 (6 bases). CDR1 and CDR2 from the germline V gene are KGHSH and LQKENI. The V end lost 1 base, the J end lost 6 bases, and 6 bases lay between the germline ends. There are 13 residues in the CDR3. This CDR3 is CASSPQGAGELFF. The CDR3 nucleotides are TGTGCCAGCTCACCACAGGGGGCCGGGGAGCTGTTTTTT.

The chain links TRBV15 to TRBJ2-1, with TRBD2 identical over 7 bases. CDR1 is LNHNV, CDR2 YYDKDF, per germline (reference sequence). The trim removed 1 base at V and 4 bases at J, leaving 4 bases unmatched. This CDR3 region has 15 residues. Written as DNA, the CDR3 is TGTGCCACCAGCAGAGCGCTAGCGGAGTACAATGAGCAGTTCTTC. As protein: CATSRALAEYNEQFF.

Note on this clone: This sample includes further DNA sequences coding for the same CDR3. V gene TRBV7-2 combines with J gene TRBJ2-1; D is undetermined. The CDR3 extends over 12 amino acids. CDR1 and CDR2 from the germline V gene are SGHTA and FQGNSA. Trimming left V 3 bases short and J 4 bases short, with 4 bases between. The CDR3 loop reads CASSLGYNEQFF. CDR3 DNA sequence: TGTGCCAGCAGCTTGGGATACAATGAGCAGTTCTTC.

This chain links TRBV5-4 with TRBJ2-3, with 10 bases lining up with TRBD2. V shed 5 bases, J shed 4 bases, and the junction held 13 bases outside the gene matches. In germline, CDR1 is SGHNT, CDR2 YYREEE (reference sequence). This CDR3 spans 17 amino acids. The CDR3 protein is CASRRGVSGGAPDTQYF. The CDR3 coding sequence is TGTGCCAGCAGACGTGGGGTCAGCGGGGGGGCTCCAGATACGCAGTATTTT.

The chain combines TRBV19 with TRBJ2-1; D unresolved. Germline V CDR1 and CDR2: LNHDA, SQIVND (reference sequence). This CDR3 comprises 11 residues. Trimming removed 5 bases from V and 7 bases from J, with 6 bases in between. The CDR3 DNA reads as TGTGCCAGTAGTTTGGGGAATGAGCAGTTCTTC. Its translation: CASSLGNEQFF. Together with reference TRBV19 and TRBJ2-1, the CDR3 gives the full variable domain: DGGITQSPKYLFRKEGQNVTLSCEQNLNHDAMYWYRQDPGQGLRLIYYSQIVNDFQKGDIAEGYSVSREKKESFPLTVTSAQKNPTAFYLCASSLGNEQFFGPGTRLTVL.

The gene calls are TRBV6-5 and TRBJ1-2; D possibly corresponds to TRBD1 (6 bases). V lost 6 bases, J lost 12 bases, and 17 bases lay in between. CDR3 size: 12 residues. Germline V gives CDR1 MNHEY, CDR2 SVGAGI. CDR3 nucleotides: TGTGCCAGCAGGCGACATACAGGGTCTAACACCTTC. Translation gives CASRRHTGSNTF.

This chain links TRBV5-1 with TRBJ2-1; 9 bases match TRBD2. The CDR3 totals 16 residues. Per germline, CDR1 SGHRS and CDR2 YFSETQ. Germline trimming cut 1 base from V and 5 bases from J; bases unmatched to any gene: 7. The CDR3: CASSLRPSGEDNEQFF. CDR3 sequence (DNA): TGCGCCAGCAGCTTGCGGCCTAGCGGGGAAGACAATGAGCAGTTCTTC.

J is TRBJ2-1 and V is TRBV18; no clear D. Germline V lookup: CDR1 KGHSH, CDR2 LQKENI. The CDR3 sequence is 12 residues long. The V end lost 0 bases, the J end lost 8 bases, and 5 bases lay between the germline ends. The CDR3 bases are TGTGCCAGCTCACCACCAATCGATGAGCAGTTCTTC. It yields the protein CASSPPIDEQFF.

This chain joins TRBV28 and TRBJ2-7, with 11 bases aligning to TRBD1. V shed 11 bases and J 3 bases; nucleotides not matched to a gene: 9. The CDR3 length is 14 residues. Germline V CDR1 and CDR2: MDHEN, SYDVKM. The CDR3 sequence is CASHGTGGSYEQYF. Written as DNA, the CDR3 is TGTGCCTCCCACGGGACAGGGGGAAGCTACGAGCAGTACTTC. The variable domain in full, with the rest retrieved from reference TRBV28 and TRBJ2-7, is DVKVTQSSRYLVKRTGEKVFLECVQDMDHENMFWYRQDPGLGLRLIYFSYDVKMKEKGDIPEGYSVSREKKERFSLILESASTNQTSMYLCASHGTGGSYEQYFGPGTRLTVT.

CDR3 loop: CASSVEGGGLYGYTF. The CDR3 nucleotides are TGTGCCAGCAGCGTAGAGGGTGGGGGCCTCTATGGCTACACCTTC. The V and J genes are TRBV9 and TRBJ1-2; the D gene is possibly TRBD1 (6 bases). The germline gives CDR1 SGDLS, CDR2 YYNGEE. V dropped 0 bases and J dropped 4 bases, with 13 bases sitting between them. The CDR3 is made up of 15 amino acids.

In nucleotides, the CDR3 is TGTGCTAGTGGAAGGACAGAAACCACACTTTCTTCAAACACTGAAGCTTTCTTT. Its protein product is CASGRTETTLSSNTEAFF. The rearrangement joins TRBV12-5 to TRBJ1-1, with TRBD1 as a possible D gene (6 bases). CDR3 size: 18 residues. V lost 6 bases and J lost 2, with 25 bases in between. Germline loops: CDR1 LGHNT, CDR2 FRNRAP.

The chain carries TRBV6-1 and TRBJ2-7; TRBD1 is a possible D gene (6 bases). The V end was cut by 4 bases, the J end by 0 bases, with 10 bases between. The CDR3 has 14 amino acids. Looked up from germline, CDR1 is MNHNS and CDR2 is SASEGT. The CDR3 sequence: CASSVQGPSYEQYF. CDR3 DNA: TGTGCCAGCAGTGTCCAGGGGCCCTCCTACGAGCAGTACTTC.

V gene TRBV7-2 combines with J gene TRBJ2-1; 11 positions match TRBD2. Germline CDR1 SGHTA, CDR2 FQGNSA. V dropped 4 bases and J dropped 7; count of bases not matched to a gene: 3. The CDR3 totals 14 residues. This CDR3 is CASSSSSGRNEQFF. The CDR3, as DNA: TGTGCCAGCAGCTCCTCTAGCGGGAGGAATGAGCAGTTCTTC.

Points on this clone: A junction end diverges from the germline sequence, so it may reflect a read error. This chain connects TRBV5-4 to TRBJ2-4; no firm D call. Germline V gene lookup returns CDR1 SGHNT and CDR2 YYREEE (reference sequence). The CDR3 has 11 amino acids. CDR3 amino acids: CASSLDRSIDF. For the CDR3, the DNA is TGTGCCAGCAGCTTAGATCGGTCGATTGACTTC.

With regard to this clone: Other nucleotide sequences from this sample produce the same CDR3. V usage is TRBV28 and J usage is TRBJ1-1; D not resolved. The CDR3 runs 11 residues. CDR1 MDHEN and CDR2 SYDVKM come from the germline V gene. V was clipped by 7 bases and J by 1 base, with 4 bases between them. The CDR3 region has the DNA TGTGCCAGCACCGGGAACACTGAAGCTTTCTTT. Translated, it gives CASTGNTEAFF.

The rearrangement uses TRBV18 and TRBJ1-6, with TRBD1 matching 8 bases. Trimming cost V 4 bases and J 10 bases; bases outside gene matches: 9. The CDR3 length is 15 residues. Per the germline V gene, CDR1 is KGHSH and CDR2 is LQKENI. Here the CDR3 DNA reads TGTGCCAGCTCACTTCTCGGACAGGGATTATCACCCCTCCACTTT. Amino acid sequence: CASSLLGQGLSPLHF.

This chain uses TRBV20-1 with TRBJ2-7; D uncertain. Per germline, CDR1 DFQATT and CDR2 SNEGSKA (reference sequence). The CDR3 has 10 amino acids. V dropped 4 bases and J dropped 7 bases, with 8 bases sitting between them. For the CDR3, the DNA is TGCAGTGCTACGATCCAGGAGCAGTACTTC. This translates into CSATIQEQYF.

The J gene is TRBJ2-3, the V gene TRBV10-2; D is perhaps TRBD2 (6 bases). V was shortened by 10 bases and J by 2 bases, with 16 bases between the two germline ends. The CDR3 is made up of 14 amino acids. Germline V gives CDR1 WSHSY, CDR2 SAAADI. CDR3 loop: CATSWGVNTDTQYF. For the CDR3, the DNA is TGCGCCACCTCCTGGGGGGTTAACACAGATACGCAGTATTTT.

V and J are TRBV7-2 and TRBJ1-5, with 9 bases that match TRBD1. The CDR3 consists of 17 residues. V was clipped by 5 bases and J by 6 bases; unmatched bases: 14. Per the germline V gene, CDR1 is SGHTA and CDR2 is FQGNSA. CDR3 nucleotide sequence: TGTGCCAGCAGCCTCCCAACAGACACAGGGGGCCCTCAGCCCCAGCATTTT. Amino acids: CASSLPTDTGGPQPQHF.

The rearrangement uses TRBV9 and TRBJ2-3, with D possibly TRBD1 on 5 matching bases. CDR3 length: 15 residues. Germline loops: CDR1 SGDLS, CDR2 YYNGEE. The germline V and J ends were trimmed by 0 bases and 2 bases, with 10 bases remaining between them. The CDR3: CASSVGQILTDTQYF. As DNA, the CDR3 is TGTGCCAGCAGCGTAGGACAGATACTCACAGATACGCAGTATTTT.

The CDR3 loop is CAWSPGLAGIVKSTDTQYF. CDR3 in DNA: TGTGCCTGGAGCCCCGGACTAGCGGGAATAGTAAAGAGCACAGATACGCAGTATTTT. The chain recombines TRBV30 with TRBJ2-3; 12 bases fit TRBD2. Germline trimming cut 3 bases from V and 0 bases from J; bases unmatched to any gene: 13. This CDR3 is built from 19 residues. The V gene's germline CDR1 is GTSNPN and CDR2 SVGIG (reference sequence).